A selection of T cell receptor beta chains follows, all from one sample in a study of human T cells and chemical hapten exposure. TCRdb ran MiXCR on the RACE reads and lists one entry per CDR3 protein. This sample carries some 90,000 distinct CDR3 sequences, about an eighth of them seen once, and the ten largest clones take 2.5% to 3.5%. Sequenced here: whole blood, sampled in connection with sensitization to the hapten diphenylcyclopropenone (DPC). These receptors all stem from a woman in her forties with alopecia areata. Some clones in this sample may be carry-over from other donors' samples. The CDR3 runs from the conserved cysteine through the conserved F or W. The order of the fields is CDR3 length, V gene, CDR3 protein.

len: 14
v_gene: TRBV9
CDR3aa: CASSVRGQGLSYTF

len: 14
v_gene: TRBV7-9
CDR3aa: CASSFRGGDNEQFF

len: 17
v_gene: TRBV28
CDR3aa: CASRKRQGSFSPGELFF

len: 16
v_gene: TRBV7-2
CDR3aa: CASSREGTSGAYEQYF

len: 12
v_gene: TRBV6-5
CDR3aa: CASSYSNYGYTF

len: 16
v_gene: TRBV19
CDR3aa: CASSSRTSGIYNEQFF

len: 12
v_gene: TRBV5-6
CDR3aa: CASTQLGTEAFF

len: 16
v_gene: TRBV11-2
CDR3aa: CASSLGVALPRETQYF

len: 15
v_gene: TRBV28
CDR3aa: CASSHAGRGSYEQYF

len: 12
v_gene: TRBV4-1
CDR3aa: CASSQEINEQFF

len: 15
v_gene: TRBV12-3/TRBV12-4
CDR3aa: CASSSLGPGSYEQYF

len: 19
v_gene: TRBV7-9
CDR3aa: CASSLASLGGGSSYNEQFF

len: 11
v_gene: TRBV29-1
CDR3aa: CSVPLLYGYTF

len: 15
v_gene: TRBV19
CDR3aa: CASSIQGPTNNEQFF

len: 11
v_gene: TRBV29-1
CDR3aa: CSVADGYGYTF

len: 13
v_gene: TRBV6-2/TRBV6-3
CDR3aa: CASSWDSNQPQHF

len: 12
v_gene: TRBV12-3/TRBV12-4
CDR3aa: CASSPGTGKQYF

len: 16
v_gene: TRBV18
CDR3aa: CASSPRLASVNSEQFF

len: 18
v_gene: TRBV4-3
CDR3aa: CASSQRLAGGPGYNEQFF

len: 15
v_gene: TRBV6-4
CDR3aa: CASSDLAGGHNEQFF

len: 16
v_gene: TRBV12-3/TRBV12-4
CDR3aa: CASSFSPMGGGETQYF

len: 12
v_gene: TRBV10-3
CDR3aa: CAISPQGYGYTF

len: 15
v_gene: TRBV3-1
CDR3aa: CASSQAGQVGTEAFF

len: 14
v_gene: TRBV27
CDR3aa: CASSFQGGNQPQHF

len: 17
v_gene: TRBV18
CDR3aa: CASSPPTRIGGGTEAFF

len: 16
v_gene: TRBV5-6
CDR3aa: CASSQAAGGPSYEQYF

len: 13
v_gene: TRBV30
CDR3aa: CAWSFRPGNTIYF

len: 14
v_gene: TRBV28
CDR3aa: CASSLVQLNTEAFF

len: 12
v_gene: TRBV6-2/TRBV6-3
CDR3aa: CASSSRTGELFF

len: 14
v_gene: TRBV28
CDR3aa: CASNQLTGGHGYTF

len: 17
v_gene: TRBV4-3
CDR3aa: CASSRSLSGGSTDTQYF

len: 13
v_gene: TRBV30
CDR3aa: CAWTGVGREKLFF

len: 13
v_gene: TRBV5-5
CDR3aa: CASSFLGNAEAFF

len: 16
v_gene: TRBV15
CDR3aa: CATSRVAGGRGNEQFF

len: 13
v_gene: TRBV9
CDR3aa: CASSVTGNSPLHF

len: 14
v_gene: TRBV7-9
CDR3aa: CASSSIQGDQPQHF

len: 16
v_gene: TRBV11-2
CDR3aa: CASSLGTSGRYNEQFF

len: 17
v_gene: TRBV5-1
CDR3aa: CASSLSPGLDGNQPQHF

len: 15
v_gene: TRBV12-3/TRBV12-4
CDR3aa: CASRLDALGNQPQHF

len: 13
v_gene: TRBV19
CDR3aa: CASWASNHQPQHF

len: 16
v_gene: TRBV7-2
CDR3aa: CASSLIGTAGTDTQYF

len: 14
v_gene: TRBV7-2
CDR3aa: CASSLVQATDTQYF

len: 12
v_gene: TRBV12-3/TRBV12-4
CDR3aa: CASGMGAGELFF

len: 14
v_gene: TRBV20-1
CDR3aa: CSANLQGHPYEQYF

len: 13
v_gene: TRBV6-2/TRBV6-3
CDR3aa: CASSYGGDGEQFF

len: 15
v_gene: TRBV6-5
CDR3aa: CASSYSTGGFYGYTF

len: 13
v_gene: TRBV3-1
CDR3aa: CASSPLRGGEQYF

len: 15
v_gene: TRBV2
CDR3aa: CASSEARSGANVLTF

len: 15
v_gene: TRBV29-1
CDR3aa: CSAANRDREIYEQYF

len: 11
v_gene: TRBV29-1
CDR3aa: CSGGDWGGQYF

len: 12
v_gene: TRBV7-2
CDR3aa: CASSKGPETQYF

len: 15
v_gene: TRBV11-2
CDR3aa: CASSLEGTSTDTQYF